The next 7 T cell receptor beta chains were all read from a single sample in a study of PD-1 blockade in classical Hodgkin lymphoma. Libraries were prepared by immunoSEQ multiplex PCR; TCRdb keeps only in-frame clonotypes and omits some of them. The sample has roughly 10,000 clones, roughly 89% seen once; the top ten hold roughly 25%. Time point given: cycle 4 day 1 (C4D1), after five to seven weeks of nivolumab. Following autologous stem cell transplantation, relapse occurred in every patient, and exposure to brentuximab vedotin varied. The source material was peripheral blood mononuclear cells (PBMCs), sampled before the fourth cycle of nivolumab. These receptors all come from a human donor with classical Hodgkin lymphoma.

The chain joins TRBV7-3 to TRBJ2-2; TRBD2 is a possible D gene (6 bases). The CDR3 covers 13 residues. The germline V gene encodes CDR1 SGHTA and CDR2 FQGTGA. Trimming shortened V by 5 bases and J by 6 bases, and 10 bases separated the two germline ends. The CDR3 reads CASSVREAGELFF. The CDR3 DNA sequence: TGTGCCAGCAGCGTCAGGGAGGCCGGGGAGCTGTTTTTT. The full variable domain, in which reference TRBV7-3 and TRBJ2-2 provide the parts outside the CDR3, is GAGVSQTPSNKVTEKGKYVELRCDPISGHTALYWYRQSLGQGPEFLIYFQGTGAADDSGLPNDRFFAVRPEGSVSTLKIQRTERGDSAVYLCASSVREAGELFFGEGSRLTVL.

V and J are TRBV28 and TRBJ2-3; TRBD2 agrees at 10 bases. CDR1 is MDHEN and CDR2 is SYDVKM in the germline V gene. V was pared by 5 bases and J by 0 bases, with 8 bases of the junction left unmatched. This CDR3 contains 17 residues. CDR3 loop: CASSLTSGQFSTDTQYF. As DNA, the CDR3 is TGTGCCAGCAGTCTGACTAGCGGGCAGTTTAGCACAGATACGCAGTATTTT.

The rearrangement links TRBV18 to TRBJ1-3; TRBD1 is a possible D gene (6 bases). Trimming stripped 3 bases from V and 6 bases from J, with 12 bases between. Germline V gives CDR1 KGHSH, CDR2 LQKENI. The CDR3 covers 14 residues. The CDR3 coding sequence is TGTGCCAGCTCACCGATCCGGGACAAAAACACCATATATTTT. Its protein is CASSPIRDKNTIYF.

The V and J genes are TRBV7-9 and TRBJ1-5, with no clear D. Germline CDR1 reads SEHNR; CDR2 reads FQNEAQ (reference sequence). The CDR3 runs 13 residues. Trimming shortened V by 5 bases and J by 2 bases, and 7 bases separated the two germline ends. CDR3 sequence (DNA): TGTGCCAGCAGCATAAACGGCAATCAGCCCCAGCATTTT. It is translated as CASSINGNQPQHF. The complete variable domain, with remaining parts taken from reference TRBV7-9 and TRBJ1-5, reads DTGVSQNPRHKITKRGQNVTFRCDPISEHNRLYWYRQTLGQGPEFLTYFQNEAQLEKSRLLSDRFSAERPKGSFSTLEIQRTEQGDSAMYLCASSINGNQPQHFGDGTRLSIL.

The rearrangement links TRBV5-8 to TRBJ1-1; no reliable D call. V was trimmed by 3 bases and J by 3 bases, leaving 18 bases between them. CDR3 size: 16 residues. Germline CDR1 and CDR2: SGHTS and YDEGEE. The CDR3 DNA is TGTGCCAGCAGCTCCCGCTTGACGTCGATATACACTGAAGCTTTCTTT. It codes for CASSSRLTSIYTEAFF.

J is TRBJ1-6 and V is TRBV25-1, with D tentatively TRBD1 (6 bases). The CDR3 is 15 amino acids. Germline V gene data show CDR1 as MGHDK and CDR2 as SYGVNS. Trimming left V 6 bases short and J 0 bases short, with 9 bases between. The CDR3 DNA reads TGTGCCAGCAGATCGGACAGCTCCTATAATTCACCCCTCCACTTT. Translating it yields CASRSDSSYNSPLHF.

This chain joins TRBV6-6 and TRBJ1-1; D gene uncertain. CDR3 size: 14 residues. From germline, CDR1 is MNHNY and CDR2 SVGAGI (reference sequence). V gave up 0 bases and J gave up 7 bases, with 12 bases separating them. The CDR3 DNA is TGTGCCAGCAGTTACTCATTAATAAGTGATGAAGCTTTCTTT. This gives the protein CASSYSLISDEAFF.